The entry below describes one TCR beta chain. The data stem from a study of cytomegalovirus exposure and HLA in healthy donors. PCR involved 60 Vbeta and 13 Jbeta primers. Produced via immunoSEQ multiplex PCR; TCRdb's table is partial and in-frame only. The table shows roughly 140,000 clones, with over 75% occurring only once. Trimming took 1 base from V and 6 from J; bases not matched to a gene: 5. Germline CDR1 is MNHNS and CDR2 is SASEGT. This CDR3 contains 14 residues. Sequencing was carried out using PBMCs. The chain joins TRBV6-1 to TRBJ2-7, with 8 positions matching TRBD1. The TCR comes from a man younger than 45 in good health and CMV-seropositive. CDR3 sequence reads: CASSEGQGFGEQYF. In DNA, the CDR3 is TGTGCCAGCAGTGAAGGACAGGGGTTCGGCGAGCAGTACTTC.